These T cell receptor beta chains were read from a single sample in a study of blood T cells in healthy people across ages. TCRdb reanalysed the 5' RACE reads using MiXCR and keeps one entry per CDR3 protein. Here the sample spans about 640,000 distinct CDR3 sequences, approximately 50% being singletons. Sequenced material: blood. Source of these receptors: a man aged 60 to 75 in good health. The CDR3 runs from the conserved cysteine through the conserved F or W. The D gene is left open where the match is weak. Only some rows state a clone size, as once, few, many or a class for expanded clones.

V	size	J	D	CDR3	DNA
TRBV5-4	NA	TRBJ2-4	TRBD2	CASTSGGAENIQYF	TGTGCCAGCACCAGCGGGGGGGCGGAAAACATTCAGTACTTC
TRBV20-1	few	TRBJ2-3	TRBD2	CSARDLRGGVPDTQYF	TGCAGTGCTAGAGATCTGCGGGGGGGCGTCCCAGATACGCAGTATTTT
TRBV5-1	NA	TRBJ2-3	NA	CASSWSSTATDTQYF	TGCGCCAGCAGCTGGAGCTCGACAGCCACAGATACGCAGTATTTT
TRBV20-1	NA	TRBJ2-1	TRBD2	CSARDLSGGSIDEQFF	TGCAGTGCTAGAGATCTCAGCGGGGGGTCGATCGATGAGCAGTTCTTC
TRBV28	NA	TRBJ2-7	NA	CASTRGKYEQYF	TGTGCCAGCACCCGGGGGAAGTACGAGCAGTACTTC
TRBV2	many	TRBJ2-1	TRBD2	CASLAGGLWEQFF	TGTGCATCACTAGCGGGGGGGCTATGGGAGCAGTTCTTC
TRBV12-3/TRBV12-4	NA	TRBJ2-3	NA	CASSGTQSTDTQYF	TGTGCCAGCAGTGGGACACAGAGCACAGATACGCAGTATTTT
TRBV4-2	few	TRBJ2-1	TRBD2	CASSQALAGVNEQFF	TGTGCCAGCAGCCAAGCCCTAGCGGGGGTGAATGAGCAGTTCTTC
TRBV24-1	NA	TRBJ2-5	TRBD1	CATSTGVEETQYF	TGTGCCACCAGTACAGGGGTGGAGGAGACCCAGTACTTC
TRBV5-1	NA	TRBJ2-3	NA	CASDRGSGTDTQYF	TGCGCCAGCGACCGGGGCTCTGGCACAGATACGCAGTATTTT
TRBV3-1	NA	TRBJ2-1	TRBD2	CASSPGGNQGEQFF	TGTGCCAGCAGCCCGGGGGGGAATCAGGGTGAGCAGTTCTTC
TRBV9	NA	TRBJ2-5	NA	CASSAHSGSSKETQYF	TGTGCCAGCAGCGCCCATAGCGGAAGCTCGAAAGAGACCCAGTACTTC
TRBV20-1	NA	TRBJ1-1	NA	CSARDWGRGRNTEAFF	TGCAGTGCTAGAGATTGGGGGAGGGGCCGGAACACTGAAGCTTTCTTT
TRBV7-2	few	TRBJ2-1	NA	CASSLMGYEQFF	TGTGCCAGCAGTTTGATGGGTTATGAGCAGTTCTTC
TRBV28	NA	TRBJ1-2	TRBD1	CASTNTGRGLGYTF	TGTGCCAGCACCAACACGGGCAGGGGGCTTGGCTACACCTTC
TRBV20-1	NA	TRBJ2-4	TRBD2	CSAEAGIPTSGGVAKNIQYF	TGCAGTGCTGAGGCAGGGATCCCTACTAGCGGGGGGGTAGCCAAAAACATTCAGTACTTC
TRBV6-7	NA	TRBJ1-6	TRBD1	CASSYGTGWNSPLHF	TGTGCCAGCAGTTACGGGACAGGGTGGAATTCACCCCTCCACTTT
TRBV6-1	NA	TRBJ2-7	NA	CASSGALGEQYF	TGTGCCAGCAGTGGCGCTCTTGGCGAGCAGTACTTC
TRBV21-1	NA	TRBJ1-2	NA	CASSKALGQGNNNYGYTF	TGTGCCAGCAGCAAAGCTCTCGGACAGGGGAACAATAACTATGGCTACACCTTC
TRBV12-3/TRBV12-4	few	TRBJ2-1	NA	CASRLNNEQFF	TGTGCCAGCAGGTTGAACAATGAGCAGTTCTTC
TRBV6-5	NA	TRBJ2-1	TRBD2	CASSYRLAGAEQFF	TGTGCCAGCAGTTACCGCCTAGCGGGGGCTGAGCAGTTCTTC
TRBV13	NA	TRBJ2-7	TRBD2	CASSIWTSGGANEQYF	TGTGCCAGCAGCATCTGGACTAGCGGGGGGGCCAACGAGCAGTACTTC
TRBV6-5	once	TRBJ2-7	NA	CASSYPGTIEQYF	TGTGCCAGCAGTTACCCTGGGACAATCGAGCAGTACTTC
TRBV27	NA	TRBJ2-1	NA	CASSFGAGKFNEQFF	TGTGCCAGCAGTTTCGGGGCAGGGAAGTTCAATGAGCAGTTCTTC
TRBV7-2	few	TRBJ1-2	TRBD1	CASSLSTGSYGYTF	TGTGCCAGCAGCCTCTCGACAGGGTCGTATGGCTACACCTTC
TRBV2	NA	TRBJ1-1	NA	CASSFSGGKYTEAFF	TGTGCCAGCAGTTTCTCGGGGGGTAAATATACTGAAGCTTTCTTT
TRBV15	NA	TRBJ2-7	NA	CATSRDGGGGVTYEQYF	TGTGCCACCAGCAGAGACGGCGGAGGAGGGGTTACCTACGAGCAGTACTTC
TRBV5-1	many	TRBJ2-1	NA	CASSLGVSSYNEQFF	TGCGCCAGCAGCTTGGGAGTTAGCTCCTACAATGAGCAGTTCTTC
TRBV6-1	NA	TRBJ2-1	NA	CASSDTGTRNEQFF	TGTGCCAGCAGTGATACGGGGACTCGCAATGAGCAGTTCTTC
TRBV7-2	NA	TRBJ2-7	NA	CASSLAAARHNEQYF	TGTGCCAGCAGCTTGGCAGCGGCGCGTCACAATGAGCAGTACTTC
TRBV12-5	NA	TRBJ2-1	TRBD2	CASGLYPGTSGYNEQFF	TGTGCTAGTGGTTTGTACCCCGGGACTAGCGGATACAATGAGCAGTTCTTC
TRBV20-1	NA	TRBJ1-2	TRBD1	CSARDWTGAKLSYGYTF	TGCAGTGCTAGAGACTGGACAGGGGCTAAGCTCAGCTATGGCTACACCTTC
TRBV9	NA	TRBJ2-1	NA	CASSVLGERYEQFF	TGTGCCAGCAGCGTACTAGGGGAGCGGTATGAGCAGTTCTTC
TRBV5-1	NA	TRBJ1-4	TRBD1	CASSFGQGPNEKLFF	TGCGCCAGCAGCTTTGGACAGGGTCCTAATGAAAAACTGTTTTTT
TRBV2	few	TRBJ2-7	TRBD2	CASNLLAGSSYEQYF	TGTGCCAGCAACCTACTAGCGGGGAGCTCCTACGAGCAGTACTTC
TRBV2	NA	TRBJ2-1	NA	CASNGAGPLRGEQFF	TGTGCCAGCAATGGGGCGGGGCCCCTTAGGGGCGAGCAGTTCTTC
TRBV21-1	NA	TRBJ2-5	NA	CASRLGEPYQETQYF	TGTGCCAGCAGACTAGGAGAACCCTACCAAGAGACCCAGTACTTC
TRBV27	few	TRBJ2-7	TRBD2	CASSPLVAGNDEQYF	TGTGCCAGCAGCCCCTTGGTAGCGGGGAACGACGAGCAGTACTTC
TRBV12-3/TRBV12-4	NA	TRBJ2-7	NA	CASSLEVGPHEQYF	TGTGCCAGCAGTTTAGAAGTAGGGCCCCACGAGCAGTACTTC
TRBV3-1	NA	TRBJ2-4	NA	CASSRPAGDLAKNIQYF	TGTGCCAGCAGCCGCCCCGCAGGGGACCTAGCCAAAAACATTCAGTACTTC
TRBV9	NA	TRBJ1-2	NA	CASSVGTDYGYTF	TGTGCCAGCAGCGTAGGGACCGACTATGGCTACACCTTC
TRBV20-1	few	TRBJ2-7	NA	CSARDPGTGYEQYF	TGCAGTGCTAGAGATCCAGGCACTGGATACGAGCAGTACTTC
TRBV29-1	NA	TRBJ1-4	NA	CSVAMFWGIGNEKLFF	TGCAGCGTTGCAATGTTTTGGGGAATCGGTAATGAAAAACTGTTTTTT
TRBV15	NA	TRBJ2-3	TRBD2	CATSRAGLAGGTQYF	TGTGCCACCAGCAGAGCGGGACTAGCGGGGGGTACGCAGTATTTT
TRBV12-3/TRBV12-4	NA	TRBJ2-2	NA	CASTRARELFF	TGTGCCAGCACAAGGGCGAGGGAGCTGTTTTTT
TRBV2	once	TRBJ2-7	TRBD1	CASTSDPQGLTYEQYF	TGTGCCAGCACATCGGACCCACAGGGGTTAACCTACGAGCAGTACTTC
TRBV21-1	NA	TRBJ2-7	NA	CASFVGGQSSYEQYF	TGTGCCTCGTTTGTAGGGGGGCAAAGCTCCTACGAGCAGTACTTC
TRBV20-1	NA	TRBJ1-2	TRBD1	CSARGTGGGGYGYTF	TGCAGTGCTAGAGGGACAGGGGGCGGGGGCTATGGCTACACCTTC
TRBV20-1	NA	TRBJ2-1	TRBD1	CSATRTGGFETQFF	TGCAGTGCTACTCGGACAGGGGGCTTCGAGACCCAGTTCTTC
TRBV10-3	few	TRBJ2-1	TRBD2	CAISLGLAANEQFF	TGTGCCATCAGCTTGGGACTAGCGGCCAATGAGCAGTTCTTC
TRBV7-9	NA	TRBJ1-1	NA	CASSLLVPTEAFF	TGTGCCAGCAGCTTATTGGTCCCCACTGAAGCTTTCTTT
TRBV20-1	NA	TRBJ1-2	NA	CSATSSGYGYTF	TGCAGTGCTACCAGCTCTGGCTATGGCTACACCTTC